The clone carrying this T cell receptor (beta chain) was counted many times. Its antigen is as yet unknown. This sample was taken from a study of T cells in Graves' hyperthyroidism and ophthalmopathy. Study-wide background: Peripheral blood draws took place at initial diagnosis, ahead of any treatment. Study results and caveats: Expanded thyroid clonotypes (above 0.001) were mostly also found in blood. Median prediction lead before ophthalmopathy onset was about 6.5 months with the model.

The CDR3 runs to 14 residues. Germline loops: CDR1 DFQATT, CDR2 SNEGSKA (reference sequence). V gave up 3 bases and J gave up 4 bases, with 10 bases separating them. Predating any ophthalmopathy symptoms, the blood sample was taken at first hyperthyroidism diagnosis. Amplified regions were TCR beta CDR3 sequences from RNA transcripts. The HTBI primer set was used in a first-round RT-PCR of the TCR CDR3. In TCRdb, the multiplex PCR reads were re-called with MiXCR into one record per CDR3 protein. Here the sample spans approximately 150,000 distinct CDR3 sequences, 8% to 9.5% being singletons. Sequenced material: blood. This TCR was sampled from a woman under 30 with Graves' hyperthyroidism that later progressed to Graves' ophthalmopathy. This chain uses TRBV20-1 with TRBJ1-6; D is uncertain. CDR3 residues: CSARYLGYNSPLHF. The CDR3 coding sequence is TGCAGTGCTAGGTATCTGGGGTATAATTCACCCCTCCACTTT.